These 18 T cell receptor beta chains originate from one sample sequenced in a study of blood T cell repertoires in COVID-19. Here immunoSEQ multiplex PCR was the method, and the copy in TCRdb shows in-frame clones only, minus some. The sample yields around 66,000 clones, around 77% seen once. The sequenced material came from peripheral blood. These receptors all come from a human donor in a cohort sampled during active COVID-19.

The chain links TRBV28 to TRBJ2-7, with 9 nucleotides matching TRBD1. V lost 6 bases to trimming and J lost 7 bases; unmatched junction nucleotides: 7. CDR1 and CDR2 from the germline V gene are MDHEN and SYDVKM. This CDR3 comprises 13 residues. The chain's CDR3 is CASREQGAGEQYF. The CDR3 DNA is TGTGCCAGCAGGGAACAGGGGGCAGGAGAGCAGTACTTC.

V and J are TRBV4-3 and TRBJ1-6, with 10 bases matching TRBD1. Unmatched junction bases numbered 2, after V lost 4 bases and J lost 5 bases. Per the germline V gene, CDR1 is LGHNA and CDR2 is YSLEER. This CDR3 has 15 amino acids. In DNA form, the CDR3 reads TGCGCCAGCAGCCGGGACAGGGGAAATAATTCACCCCTCCACTTT. Protein: CASSRDRGNNSPLHF.

The chain recombines TRBV29-1 with TRBJ1-5; D gene unclear. Germline V gene sequence: CDR1 SQVTM, CDR2 ANQGSEA. Trimming stripped 6 bases from V and 5 bases from J, with 17 bases between. CDR3 size: 14 residues. In nucleotides, the CDR3 is TGCAGCGTCCGCGACATGGGCTCCGATCAGCCCCAGCATTTT. Protein product: CSVRDMGSDQPQHF.

The V and J genes are TRBV5-1 and TRBJ2-7; D possibly corresponds to TRBD2 (5 bases). CDR1 and CDR2 (germline): SGHRS, YFSETQ. This CDR3 has 15 residues. Trimming cost V 0 bases and J 3 bases, with 13 bases left between them. The CDR3 bases are TGCGCCAGCAGCTTGGGCGGGTCCGCGGACTACGAGCAGTACTTC. As protein: CASSLGGSADYEQYF.

The rearrangement uses TRBV6-2 or TRBV6-3 and TRBJ1-2; no firm D call. Germline V gives CDR1 MNHEY, CDR2 SVGEGT. The CDR3 extends over 12 amino acids. V lost 2 bases and J lost 5, with 6 bases in between. The CDR3 DNA is TGTGCCAGCAGTTACCAGCGATATGGCTACACCTTC. It is translated as CASSYQRYGYTF.

V usage is TRBV4-2 and J usage is TRBJ2-7; D is uncertain. V lost 0 bases and J 1 base, leaving 10 bases between the germline ends. The CDR3 consists of 15 residues. Germline values: CDR1 LGHNA, CDR2 YNFKEQ. The CDR3 coding sequence is TGTGCCAGCAGCCAAGATGCAGCGTGGTCCTACGAGCAGTACTTC. Translated: CASSQDAAWSYEQYF.

J is TRBJ2-7 and V is TRBV7-2; 7 bases line up with TRBD2. CDR3 size: 13 residues. With V trimmed by 4 bases and J by 6 bases, 6 bases remained unmatched. Germline CDR1 is SGHTA and CDR2 is FQGNSA. CDR3 in amino acids: CASSSTSLGEQYF. As DNA, the CDR3 is TGTGCCAGCAGCTCGACTAGCTTAGGCGAGCAGTACTTC.

The chain joins TRBV19 to TRBJ2-7; 9 nucleotides line up with TRBD1. Germline assignment: CDR1 LNHDA and CDR2 SQIVND (reference sequence). The V gene end was trimmed by 5 bases and the J gene end by 0 bases; junction bases not matched to a gene: 5. The CDR3 covers 15 residues. The CDR3 DNA sequence: TGTGCCAGTAGTGTCGGACAGGGGAGCTCCTACGAGCAGTACTTC. Its translation: CASSVGQGSSYEQYF.

V and J are TRBV9 and TRBJ1-5; 10 nucleotides match TRBD1. This CDR3 spans 15 amino acids. Germline CDR1 reads SGDLS; CDR2 reads YYNGEE. The ends lost 2 bases at V and 4 bases at J; junction bases unmatched: 3. The CDR3 nucleotides are TGTGCCAGCAGCGTGGGACAGGGGATGAATCAGCCCCAGCATTTT. Amino acids: CASSVGQGMNQPQHF.

The J gene is TRBJ2-7, the V gene TRBV6-5, with a possible D match to TRBD2 (7 bases). The CDR3 covers 14 residues. Germline V gene sequence: CDR1 MNHEY, CDR2 SVGAGI. Trimming pared 2 bases from V and 7 bases from J, leaving 15 bases between. CDR3 residues: CASSYGGGAGEQYF. DNA of the CDR3: TGTGCCAGCAGTTACGGAGGGGGGGCTGGGGAGCAGTACTTC.

The gene calls are TRBV6-1 and TRBJ2-3; perhaps TRBD2 as D (6 bases). This CDR3 has 17 amino acids. Germline CDR1 and CDR2: MNHNS and SASEGT. V lost 0 bases to trimming and J lost 4 bases, with 17 bases between them. The CDR3: CASSEAKSSWEADTQYF. The CDR3, as DNA: TGTGCCAGCAGTGAAGCGAAGAGTTCCTGGGAGGCAGATACGCAGTATTTT.

The genes are TRBV30 and TRBJ2-7; 9 bases agree with TRBD2. Germline assignment: CDR1 GTSNPN and CDR2 SVGIG (reference sequence). This CDR3 spans 15 amino acids. The V and J ends lost 1 base and 5 bases, in that order; junction bases with no gene match: 9. CDR3 residues: CAWSAIAGEGNEQYF. Written as DNA, the CDR3 is TGTGCCTGGAGTGCAATAGCGGGAGAAGGGAACGAGCAGTACTTC.

The chain carries TRBV4-3 and TRBJ2-2; perhaps TRBD2 as D (5 bases). Trimming left V 1 base short and J 5 bases short, with 8 bases between. Germline-derived CDR1 and CDR2 are LGHNA and YSLEER. The CDR3 runs to 14 residues. The DNA of the CDR3 is TGCGCCAGCAGCCAAGGAGGGAGTACCGGGGAGCTGTTTTTT. Its protein is CASSQGGSTGELFF.

The rearrangement joins TRBV29-1 to TRBJ2-7, with D maybe TRBD2 (5 bases). CDR3 size: 14 residues. Trimming removed 6 bases from V and 0 bases from J, with 15 bases in between. Germline assignment: CDR1 SQVTM and CDR2 ANQGSEA. CDR3 DNA sequence: TGCAGCGTAGCCGACGGGATCAACTCCTACGAGCAGTACTTC. As protein: CSVADGINSYEQYF.

The rearrangement joins TRBV28 to TRBJ1-2; 7 bases align to TRBD1. This CDR3 has 13 residues. Germline CDR1 reads MDHEN; CDR2 reads SYDVKM. V shed 3 bases and J 7 bases; nucleotides not matched to a gene: 5. CDR3 coding DNA: TGTGCCAGCAGTTTCGGCAGGGGGATTGGCTACACCTTC. It translates to CASSFGRGIGYTF.

This clone was recorded only once. The V and J genes are TRBV28 and TRBJ2-7; 7 bases line up with TRBD1. After removal of 5 bases from V and 3 bases from J, the junction contained 10 bases not matched to a gene. The CDR3 length is 15 residues. Germline V gene lookup returns CDR1 MDHEN and CDR2 SYDVKM. CDR3 sequence reads: CASSPRQGFIYEQYF. The CDR3, as DNA: TGTGCCAGCAGTCCGAGACAGGGTTTTATCTACGAGCAGTACTTC.

V usage is TRBV4-3 and J usage is TRBJ1-1; 8 bases are a match to TRBD1. The germline V gene encodes CDR1 LGHNA and CDR2 YSLEER. After removal of 3 bases from V and 5 bases from J, the junction contained 8 bases not matched to a gene. This CDR3 spans 15 amino acids. CDR3 DNA: TGCGCCAGCAGCCAGGACAGGGAAGGAAGGACTGAAGCTTTCTTT. Encoded protein: CASSQDREGRTEAFF.

The rearrangement links TRBV30 to TRBJ1-2; 12 bases fit TRBD1. Germline-derived CDR1 and CDR2 are GTSNPN and SVGIG (reference sequence). With 1 base clipped from V and 8 bases from J, the junction kept 8 bases outside the gene matches. The CDR3 covers 15 residues. The CDR3 reads CAWSGPGQGAEGYTF. CDR3 DNA: TGTGCCTGGAGTGGACCGGGACAGGGGGCGGAGGGCTACACCTTC. The variable domain in full, with the rest retrieved from reference TRBV30 and TRBJ1-2, is SQTIHQWPATLVQPVGSPLSLECTVEGTSNPNLYWYRQAAGRGLQLLFYSVGIGQISSEVPQNLSASRPQDRQFILSSKKLLLSDSGFYLCAWSGPGQGAEGYTFGSGTRLTVV.